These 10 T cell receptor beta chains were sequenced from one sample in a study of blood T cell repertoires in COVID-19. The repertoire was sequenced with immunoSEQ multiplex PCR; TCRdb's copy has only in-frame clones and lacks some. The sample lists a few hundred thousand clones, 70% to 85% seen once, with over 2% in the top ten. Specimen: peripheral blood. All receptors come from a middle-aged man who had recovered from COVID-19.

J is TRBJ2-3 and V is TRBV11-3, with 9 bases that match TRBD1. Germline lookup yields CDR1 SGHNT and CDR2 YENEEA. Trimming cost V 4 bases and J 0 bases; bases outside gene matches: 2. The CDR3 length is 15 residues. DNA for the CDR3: TGTGCCAGCAGCTCGGGACAGGGAAGCACAGATACGCAGTATTTT. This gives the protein CASSSGQGSTDTQYF.

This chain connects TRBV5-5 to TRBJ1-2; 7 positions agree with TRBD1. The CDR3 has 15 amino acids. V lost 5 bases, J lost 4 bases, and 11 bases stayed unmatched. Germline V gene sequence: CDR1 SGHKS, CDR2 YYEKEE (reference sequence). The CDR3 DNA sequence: TGTGCCAGCAGAGAGACAGGGACAAGCGGCTATGGCTACACCTTC. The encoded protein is CASRETGTSGYGYTF.

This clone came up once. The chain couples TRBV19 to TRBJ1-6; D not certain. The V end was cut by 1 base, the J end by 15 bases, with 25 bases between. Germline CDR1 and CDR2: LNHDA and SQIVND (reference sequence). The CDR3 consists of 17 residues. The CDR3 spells CASSIGVGRSTLPLLHF. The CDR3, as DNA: TGTGCCAGTAGTATAGGGGTGGGGAGGTCCACCCTACCGCTCCTCCACTTT.

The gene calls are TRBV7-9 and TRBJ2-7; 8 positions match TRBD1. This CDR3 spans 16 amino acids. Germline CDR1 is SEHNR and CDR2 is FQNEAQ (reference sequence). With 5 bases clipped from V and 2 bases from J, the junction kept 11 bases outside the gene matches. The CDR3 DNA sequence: TGTGCCAGCAGCGCTTTCCCTGGGACAGGCACCTACGAGCAGTACTTC. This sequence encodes CASSAFPGTGTYEQYF.

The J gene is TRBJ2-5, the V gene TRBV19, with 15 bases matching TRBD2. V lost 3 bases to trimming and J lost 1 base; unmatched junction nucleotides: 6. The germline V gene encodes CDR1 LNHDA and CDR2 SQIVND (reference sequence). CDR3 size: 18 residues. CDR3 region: CASSMAGLAGGLQETQYF. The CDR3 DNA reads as TGTGCCAGTAGTATGGCGGGACTAGCGGGGGGACTCCAAGAGACCCAGTACTTC.

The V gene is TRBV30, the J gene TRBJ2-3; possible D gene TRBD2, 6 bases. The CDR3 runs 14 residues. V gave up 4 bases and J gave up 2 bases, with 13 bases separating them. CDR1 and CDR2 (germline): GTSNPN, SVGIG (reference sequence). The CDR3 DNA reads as TGTGCCTGGAACAGACGGGAGAACACAGATACGCAGTATTTT. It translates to CAWNRRENTDTQYF.

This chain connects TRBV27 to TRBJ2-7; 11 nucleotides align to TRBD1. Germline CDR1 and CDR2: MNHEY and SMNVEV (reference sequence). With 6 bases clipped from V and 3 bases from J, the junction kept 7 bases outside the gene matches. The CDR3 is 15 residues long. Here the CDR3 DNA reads TGTGCCAGCAGGGGACAGGGGGGCACGGGCTACGAGCAGTACTTC. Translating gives CASRGQGGTGYEQYF.

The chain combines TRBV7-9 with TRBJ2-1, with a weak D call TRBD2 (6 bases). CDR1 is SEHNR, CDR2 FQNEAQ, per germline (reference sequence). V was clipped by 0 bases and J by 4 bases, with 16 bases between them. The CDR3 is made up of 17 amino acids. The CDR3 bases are TGTGCCAGCAGCTTAGCGATGGGCGGGGCCCGTTACAATGAGCAGTTCTTC. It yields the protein CASSLAMGGARYNEQFF. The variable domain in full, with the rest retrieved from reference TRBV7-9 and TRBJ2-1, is DTGVSQNPRHKITKRGQNVTFRCDPISEHNRLYWYRQTLGQGPEFLTYFQNEAQLEKSRLLSDRFSAERPKGSFSTLEIQRTEQGDSAMYLCASSLAMGGARYNEQFFGPGTRLTVL.

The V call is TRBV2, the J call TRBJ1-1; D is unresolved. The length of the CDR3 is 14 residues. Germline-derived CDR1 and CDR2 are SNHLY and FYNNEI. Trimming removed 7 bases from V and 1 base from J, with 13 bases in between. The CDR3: CASTVALSNTEAFF. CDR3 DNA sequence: TGTGCCAGCACGGTTGCCCTGTCGAACACTGAAGCTTTCTTT.

The CDR3 DNA follows: TGTGCCAGCAGCGGGTGGGGAGGCGAGCAGTACTTC. This codes for CASSGWGGEQYF. V is TRBV9 and J is TRBJ2-7, with a possible D match to TRBD2 (6 bases). V was clipped by 3 bases and J by 6 bases, with 10 bases between them. Looked up from germline, CDR1 is SGDLS and CDR2 is YYNGEE. This CDR3 is 12 amino acids long.